This T cell receptor beta chain was recorded in a study of cytomegalovirus exposure and HLA in healthy donors. Overall study context: Earlier findings included roughly 120 million unique TCR beta sequences obtained from 150 million to 200 million T cells. As released early, the data held about 85 million unique TCRs from HLA-typed donors.

Findings and limits, study-wide: Upon later analysis, HLA-associated TCR beta chains proved more clonally expanded than other, equally common chains. In a later analysis, donors in an Asian-associated ancestry cluster reportedly had fewer N-insertions in productive TCRs than the cohort mean.

On this clone itself: Its antigen is not known.

In the PCR, 60 Vbeta and 13 Jbeta primers were used. This table comes from immunoSEQ multiplex PCR, and its TCRdb copy is limited to in-frame clones, with some not included. The top ten hold around 3.6% of the sample, which has 150,000 to 200,000 clones, more than 75% seen once. The ends lost 3 bases at V and 8 bases at J; junction bases unmatched: 9. CDR1 SEHNR and CDR2 FQNEAQ come from the germline V gene (reference sequence). The CDR3 runs 14 residues. This sequence was found in a man aged 35 to 55 in good health and CMV-seropositive. The sample comprised PBMCs. The chain uses TRBV7-9 and TRBJ1-2; 7 bases match TRBD1. CDR3 nucleotide sequence: TGTGCCAGCAGCTTGAGTGACAGGGTGGAAGGCTACACCTTC. It translates to CASSLSDRVEGYTF.